The clone carrying this T cell receptor beta chain was counted a few times. This CDR3 spans 15 amino acids. The J segment lost 7 bases and the V segment lost 2 bases, leaving 4 bases of the junction unmatched. Germline V gene lookup returns CDR1 MNHNS and CDR2 SASEGT. The data are from a study of blood T cell repertoires in COVID-19. Profiling relied on immunoSEQ multiplex PCR, and the TCRdb table lists in-frame clones only, not all of them. Among under 25,000 clones listed, roughly 84% were seen once. The source material was peripheral blood. The sequence was obtained from a human donor in a cohort sampled during active COVID-19. The donor label of this sample is uncertain. The V and J genes are TRBV6-1 and TRBJ2-1; 11 positions match TRBD2. The CDR3 here is CASSEYLAGGNEQFF. CDR3 bases: TGTGCCAGCAGTGAATATCTAGCGGGAGGAAATGAGCAGTTCTTC.